This TCR beta chain appears in the sequencing data of a study of CXCR3-negative and CXCR3-positive naive CD8 T cells. Whole-study findings and limits: More hydrophobic TRB CDR3s were found in CXCR3-positive naive cells than in CXCR3-negative naive cells. Researchers reported similar TRBV-TRBJ usage in naive CXCR3-negative and CXCR3-positive cells, though memory differed.

Germline values: CDR1 MDHEN, CDR2 SYDVKM. The CDR3 consists of 12 residues. Naive CD8+ T cells had a CD45RO-CCR7+CD27+CD95- phenotype. Note on this clonotype: The antigen is not known.

Via 5' RACE with UMI labels, TRB cDNA libraries were prepared. Reanalyzing the 5' RACE reads, TCRdb keeps one entry per CDR3 protein, without DNA. This table holds 130,000 to 150,000 distinct CDR3 sequences. The sequenced sample consisted of naive CXCR3+ CD8+ T cells from blood. Noted subset: CD45RO-CCR7+CD27+CD95- naive CD8+ T cells expressing CXCR3 (TNR3+). This TCR came from a human donor in good health. Some clones in this sample may be carry-over from other donors' samples. The chain employs TRBV28 and TRBJ2-7. CDR3 protein: CATSDGPYEQYF.